This entry concerns a single TCR beta chain. Its antigen is as yet unknown. Trimming took 4 bases from V and 8 from J, leaving 20 bases between them. This CDR3 has 15 residues. Germline V CDR1 and CDR2: LNHDA, SQIVND (reference sequence). This sample was included in a study of CD4 T cells in relation to SARS-CoV-2 and coronaviruses. Study background: PBMCs were cultured with antigen for about eleven days before TCR beta sequencing.

Profiled with immunoSEQ multiplex PCR; TCRdb holds only in-frame clones, not every one. The sample has 28,000 or so clones, roughly 76% seen once; the top ten hold more than 9%. The study's findings and limits: Compared with monoreactive clones, crossreactive clones showed significantly weaker SARS-CoV-2 expansion. This crossreactivity analysis covered spike protein alone, no other viral proteins.

Before the COVID-19 pandemic, during about 2010-2019, CD4+ T cells were taken from unexposed donors. CD4+ T cells were isolated from the cells after 10 days of culture. Each well had around 2.2 million PBMCs in about 5% human AB serum with IL-2. What was sequenced was CD4+ T cells from PBMCs, cultured in vitro. The V and J genes are TRBV19 and TRBJ1-2, with a tentative D call TRBD1 (5 bases). The sequence came from a human donor in good health. DNA of the CDR3: TGTGCCAGTAGTACCTCGCAGGTCTGGGGCGCGGGCTACACCTTC. It translates to CASSTSQVWGAGYTF.